The rows below give T cell receptor beta chains drawn from one sample of a study of regulatory T cells in long-lasting Graves disease. Each CDR3 protein gets one entry after TCRdb re-called the multiplex PCR reads with MiXCR. The sample has around 500,000 distinct CDR3 sequences; 12% are singletons. These data are also associated with another study on T cells in Graves' hyperthyroidism and ophthalmopathy.

The sequences come from peripheral blood mononuclear cells (PBMCs), collected at new diagnosis, from a patient treated with antithyroid drugs. The source is a woman in her thirties with Graves disease. CDR3s include the opening cysteine and the closing phenylalanine or tryptophan. Each record gives: clone size, V gene, D gene, J gene, CDR3 DNA, CDR3 protein. A D gene is named only where the DNA matches it firmly. Clone sizes are given selectively: once, few, many, or a class where the clone is expanded.

size: few; V: TRBV5-6; D: -; J: TRBJ2-7; DNA: TGTGCCAGCAGGGTCCAGGGGGGTCGGTCCTACGAGCAGTACTTC; CDR3: CASRVQGGRSYEQYF
size: many; V: TRBV2; D: -; J: TRBJ2-2; DNA: TGTGCCAGCAGTGAAGAGGGGTTTTCCACCGGGGAGCTGTTTTTT; CDR3: CASSEEGFSTGELFF
size: many; V: TRBV4-3; D: TRBD2; J: TRBJ2-2; DNA: TGCGCCAGCAGCCAAGCGCTGCGGGGGATTGGGGCCGGGGAGCTGTTTTTT; CDR3: CASSQALRGIGAGELFF
size: many; V: TRBV20-1; D: -; J: TRBJ1-5; DNA: TGCAGTGCTAGAGATAGTGGCGGGGTTCAGCCCCAGCATTTT; CDR3: CSARDSGGVQPQHF
size: many; V: TRBV28; D: -; J: TRBJ1-5; DNA: TGTGCCAGCAGTTTATGGGGGGTTGGAAGCAATCAGCCCCAGCATTTT; CDR3: CASSLWGVGSNQPQHF
size: few; V: TRBV5-1; D: TRBD1; J: TRBJ2-1; DNA: TGCGCCAGCAGCTCCGGACAGGTTGAGCAGTTCTTC; CDR3: CASSSGQVEQFF
size: -; V: TRBV18; D: -; J: TRBJ1-3; DNA: TGTGCCAGCTCACGGATTCCCGGGACAAATCCGGCCACCATATATTTT; CDR3: CASSRIPGTNPATIYF
size: many; V: TRBV27; D: TRBD2; J: TRBJ2-3; DNA: TGTGCCAGCAGTTTACCTACTAGCGGGAGGTACACAGATACGCAGTATTTT; CDR3: CASSLPTSGRYTDTQYF
size: many; V: TRBV15; D: -; J: TRBJ2-1; DNA: TGTGCCACCAGCAGAGTATCCCCGGGCAGGGGCCTAACCCCGGCCCATGAGCAGTTCTTC; CDR3: CATSRVSPGRGLTPAHEQFF
size: few; V: TRBV19; D: -; J: TRBJ1-5; DNA: TGTGCCAGTAGTATACAGATGAACAATCAGCCCCAGCATTTT; CDR3: CASSIQMNNQPQHF